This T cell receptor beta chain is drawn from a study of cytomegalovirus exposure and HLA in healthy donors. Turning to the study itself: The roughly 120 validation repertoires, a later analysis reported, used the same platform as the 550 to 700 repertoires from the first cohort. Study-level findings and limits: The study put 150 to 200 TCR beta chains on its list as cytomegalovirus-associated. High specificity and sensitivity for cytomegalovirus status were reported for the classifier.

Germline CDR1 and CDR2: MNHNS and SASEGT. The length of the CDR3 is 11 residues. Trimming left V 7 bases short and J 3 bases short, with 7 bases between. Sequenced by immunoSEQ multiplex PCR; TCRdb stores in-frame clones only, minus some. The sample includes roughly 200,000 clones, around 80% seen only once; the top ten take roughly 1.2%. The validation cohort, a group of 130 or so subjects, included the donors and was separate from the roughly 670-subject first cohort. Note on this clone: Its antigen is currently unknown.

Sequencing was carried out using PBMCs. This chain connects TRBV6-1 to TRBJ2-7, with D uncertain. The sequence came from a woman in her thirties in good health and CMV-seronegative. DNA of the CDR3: TGTGCCAGCAACAGCCTCTACGAGCAGTACTTC. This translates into CASNSLYEQYF.